The entry below describes one TCR beta chain. Reanalyzing the 5' RACE reads, TCRdb keeps one entry per CDR3 protein, without DNA. The sample data list about 260,000 distinct CDR3 sequences. Germline V CDR1 and CDR2: DFQATT, SNEGSKA (reference sequence). The length of the CDR3 is 15 residues. The entry originates in a study of T cells expressing NK-cell markers. This receptor was taken from a man younger than 30 in good health. This sequence joins TRBV20-1 and TRBJ2-1; the D gene TCRdb calls, TRBD2, cannot be checked with no DNA. The sequenced sample was blood T cells: a sorted CD56 or NKG2C T cell subset, CD4+ or CD8+ T cells, or bulk PBMC T cells (not recorded which). The CDR3 reads CSASSPAGAYNEQFF.